Described below is a single T cell receptor beta chain sequence and its context. Its matching antigen is unknown. PCR used 60 Vbeta primers and 13 Jbeta primers. Only in-frame clones appear in the TCRdb table, and some are missing; sequencing was by immunoSEQ multiplex PCR. The repertoire holds 77,000 or so clones, with roughly 82% as singletons. These data originate in a study of cytomegalovirus exposure and HLA in healthy donors. Whole-study findings and limits: Available immune exposure information was restricted to CMV serostatus only. Earlier analysis found most TCR beta V segments productive about 90% or about 30% of the time. A list of approximately 160 TCR beta chains associated with cytomegalovirus was given.

Germline CDR1 reads SGHTA; CDR2 reads FQGTGA. J gave up 7 bases and V 5 bases, and 3 bases lay outside the gene matches. This CDR3 is built from 13 residues. V is TRBV7-3 and J is TRBJ2-1; 9 bases fit TRBD1. The receptor's source is a man in his 70s in good health and CMV-seropositive. Input material: PBMCs. The DNA for the CDR3 is TGTGCCAGCAGCCCGACAGGGGGGAATGAGCAGTTCTTC. It codes for CASSPTGGNEQFF. The full variable domain, its missing parts supplied by reference TRBV7-3 and TRBJ2-1, is GAGVSQTPSNKVTEKGKYVELRCDPISGHTALYWYRQSLGQGPEFLIYFQGTGAADDSGLPNDRFFAVRPEGSVSTLKIQRTERGDSAVYLCASSPTGGNEQFFGPGTRLTVL.